The entry below gives a single TCR beta chain sequence along with its context. Antigen unknown. The entry originates in a study of shared clonotypes between healthy human individuals. The CDR3 contains 18 residues. Germline V CDR1 and CDR2: SGHTA, FQGTGA. V dropped 2 bases and J dropped 4 bases, with 23 bases sitting between them. CD45RO-negative cells were positively selected for CCR7, leaving out terminally differentiated effector memory CD45RA+ cells. Only in-frame clones appear in the TCRdb table, and some are missing; sequencing was by immunoSEQ multiplex PCR. In the table there are around 2,000,000 clones, about 92% of which are singletons. Study-level findings and limits: Memory subsets had estimated richness that was generally smaller than that of naive subsets. Compared with clonotypes that all four donors shared, non-shared clonotypes had lower generation probabilities.

This sequence originates from a man between 18 and 35 years old in good health. Some clones in this sample may be carry-over from other donors' samples. Sequenced sample: naive CD8+ T cells from PBMCs. V is TRBV7-3 and J is TRBJ2-5, with TRBD2 as a possible D gene (6 bases). The CDR3 DNA follows: TGTGCCAGCAGCTTATCTTCGGAGGTTCGGGCGGGGATAGAGACCCAGTACTTC. Protein sequence: CASSLSSEVRAGIETQYF.